This TCR beta chain comes out of a study of T cell changes during pregnancy in multiple sclerosis. Assay used: immunoSEQ multiplex PCR; TCRdb lists only in-frame clones, some missing. In the table there are around 45,000 clones, roughly 90% of which are singletons. CDR3 size: 12 residues. The V gene lost 7 bases and the J gene lost 7 bases, with 14 bases spanning the gap. Germline values: CDR1 SGHRS, CDR2 YFSETQ. The receptor's source is a female donor with multiple sclerosis, enrolled in a pregnancy study. The V gene is TRBV5-1, the J gene TRBJ1-2, with D unclear. The sample in question was CD4+ T cells from peripheral blood mononuclear cells, obtained before pregnancy. The CDR3 DNA reads as TGCGCCAGCGGGTTAGCGGGAGGTGGCTACACCTTC. Translation gives CASGLAGGGYTF.